This TCR beta chain was documented in a study of shared T cell receptors in the human thymus. Profiled with immunoSEQ multiplex PCR; TCRdb holds only in-frame clones, not every one. The sample records some 400,000 clones, 85% to 95% being singletons. V trimming: 7 bases; J trimming: 2 bases; junction bases outside the gene matches: 7. The CDR3 runs to 14 residues. The germline V gene encodes CDR1 MDHEN and CDR2 SYDVKM. The chain has TRBV28 and TRBJ2-7; 8 positions agree with TRBD1. What was sequenced was thymocytes. The TCR originated in a human donor. The CDR3, as DNA: TGTGCCAGCACGATGCCGGGACAGGCCTACGAGCAGTACTTC. Translated, it gives CASTMPGQAYEQYF.